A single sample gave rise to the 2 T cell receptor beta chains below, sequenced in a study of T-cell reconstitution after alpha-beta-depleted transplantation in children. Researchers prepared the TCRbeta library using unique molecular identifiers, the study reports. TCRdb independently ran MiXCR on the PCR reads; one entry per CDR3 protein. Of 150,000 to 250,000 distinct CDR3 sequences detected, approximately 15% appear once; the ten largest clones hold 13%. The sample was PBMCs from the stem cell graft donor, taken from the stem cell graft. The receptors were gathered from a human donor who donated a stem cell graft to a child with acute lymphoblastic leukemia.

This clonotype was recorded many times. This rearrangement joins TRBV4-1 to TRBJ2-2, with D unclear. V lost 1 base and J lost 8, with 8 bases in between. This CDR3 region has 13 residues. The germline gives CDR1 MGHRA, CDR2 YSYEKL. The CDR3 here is CASSQVWAGELFF. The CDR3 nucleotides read TGCGCCAGCAGCCAAGTATGGGCTGGGGAGCTGTTTTTT.

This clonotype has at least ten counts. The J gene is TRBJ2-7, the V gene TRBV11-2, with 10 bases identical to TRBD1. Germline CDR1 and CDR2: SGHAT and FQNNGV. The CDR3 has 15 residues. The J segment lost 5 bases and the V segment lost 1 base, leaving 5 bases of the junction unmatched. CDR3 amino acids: CASSLGPGQGNEQYF. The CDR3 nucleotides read TGTGCCAGCAGCTTAGGACCGGGACAGGGGAACGAGCAGTACTTC.